This TCR beta chain was identified during a study of memory B cells and T cells in multiple sclerosis. Findings and caveats of the study: Shared clonotype counts depended on differing compartment clone-set sizes and were normalized.

This clone was seen a single time. What it binds is unknown. Stimulus-free culture yielded autoproliferating CFSE-dim and non-proliferating CFSE-high T cells, each sequenced separately. Cultures began with about 45 million CFSE-labeled PBMCs, unstimulated for more than 6 days, with replicate wells pooled. The PBMCs received roughly 0.5 uM CFSE and serum-free culture with no added stimuli. Sequenced by immunoSEQ multiplex PCR; TCRdb stores in-frame clones only, minus some. The sample has 12,000 or so clones, about 83% seen once. Per the germline V gene, CDR1 is SGHDT and CDR2 is YYEEEE. J gave up 5 bases and V 4 bases, and 14 bases lay outside the gene matches. The CDR3 is 16 residues long.

V and J are TRBV5-6 and TRBJ1-1; 7 bases are shared with TRBD1. The clonotype was recovered from a human donor with multiple sclerosis. The sequencing sample was made of PBMCs from blood kept in culture. The CDR3 region has the DNA TGTGCCAGCAGCATCAGACAGGGTGGGGGTTTTACTGAAGCTTTCTTT. Its protein is CASSIRQGGGFTEAFF.